Below, one T cell receptor beta chain is given with its context. As yet, its antigen is unknown. Germline lookup yields CDR1 GTSNPN and CDR2 SVGIG (reference sequence). The CDR3 runs to 17 residues. Trimming pared 2 bases from V and 10 bases from J, leaving 24 bases between. This sample is drawn from a study of T cells in Graves' hyperthyroidism and ophthalmopathy. RNA transcripts gave rise to amplified TCR beta CDR3 regions. First-round RT-PCR of the TCR CDR3 relied on the HTBI primer set. In TCRdb, the multiplex PCR reads were re-called with MiXCR into one record per CDR3 protein. The sample yields some 490,000 distinct CDR3 sequences, around a fifth seen once. Study conclusions and caveats: Ophthalmopathy was model-predicted a median roughly six months pre-onset.

V usage is TRBV30 and J usage is TRBJ1-6, with a weak D call TRBD1 (6 bases). The receptor was derived from a woman between 65 and 79 years old with Graves' ophthalmopathy. The sample consisted of blood. The CDR3 DNA sequence: TGTGCCTGGAGTCGGCTAACAGGGCAAAGAAGTGCCTCACCCCTCCACTTT. The encoded protein is CAWSRLTGQRSASPLHF.